The 9 T cell receptor beta chains reported below all come from one sample, sequenced in a study of untreated major depressive disorder (dated by TCRdb to between 2018 and 2020). Broader findings and caveats from the paper: In CD4+ T cells, sequencing confirmed that depressed patients used TRBV05-01 (Vbeta 5.1) more than controls did, with a one-tailed test giving p = 0.040.

The antigens these receptors bind are not known. The method was the immunoSEQ multiplex PCR assay. Here the immuneACCESS table is served through TCRdb, limited to in-frame sequences with V and J called. Missing clones are a known gap in these copies; in checked studies unresolved V genes cover under half, and the rest lacks a known reason. This sample lists roughly 25,000 clones; about 90% were detected once. Of the sample, under 0.8% falls within the top ten clones. The material sequenced was CD4+ T cells from PBMCs. The receptors originated from a woman between 25 and 40 years old with major depressive disorder.

V and J are TRBV7-8 and TRBJ1-2; no reliable D call. CDR3 length equals 12 residues. Trimming stripped 3 bases from V and 6 bases from J, with 8 bases between. Germline V CDR1 and CDR2: SGHVS, FQNEAQ. CDR3: CASSLLGHGYTF. For the CDR3, the DNA is TGTGCCAGCAGCTTGTTAGGACATGGCTACACCTTC. Full variable domain (rest looked up from reference TRBV7-8 and TRBJ1-2): GAGVSQSPRYKVAKRGQDVALRCDPISGHVSLFWYQQALGQGPEFLTYFQNEAQLDKSGLPSDRFFAERPEGSVSTLKIQRTQQEDSAVYLCASSLLGHGYTFGSGTRLTVV.

The chain couples TRBV29-1 to TRBJ1-1; D is possibly TRBD1 (6 bases). This CDR3 has 15 amino acids. CDR1 is SQVTM, CDR2 ANQGSEA, per germline. Trimming took 1 base from V and 6 from J, leaving 18 bases between them. The CDR3 coding sequence is TGCAGCGTTGAAGGAAGCGGGGGCCCTGAGTCTGAAGCTTTCTTT. Translating it yields CSVEGSGGPESEAFF.

This chain uses TRBV5-1 with TRBJ2-1, with D uncertain. Germline CDR1 reads SGHRS; CDR2 reads YFSETQ. The CDR3 consists of 13 residues. Deletions cut 1 base from V and 2 bases from J, with 4 bases between. Here the CDR3 reads CASSLSAYNEQFF. The CDR3 nucleotides are TGCGCCAGCAGCTTGTCGGCCTACAATGAGCAGTTCTTC. The variable domain in full, completed from reference TRBV5-1 and TRBJ2-1, reads KAGVTQTPRYLIKTRGQQVTLSCSPISGHRSVSWYQQTPGQGLQFLFEYFSETQRNKGNFPGRFSGRQFSNSRSEMNVSTLELGDSALYLCASSLSAYNEQFFGPGTRLTVL.

This clone turned up a few times. The chain employs TRBV2 and TRBJ2-2, with 9 nucleotides matching TRBD2. Unmatched junction bases numbered 4, after V lost 3 bases and J lost 5 bases. Germline loops: CDR1 SNHLY, CDR2 FYNNEI. The CDR3 extends over 15 amino acids. The CDR3 reads CASSDAGGRTGELFF. CDR3 sequence (DNA): TGTGCCAGCAGTGATGCGGGGGGGCGTACCGGGGAGCTGTTTTTT.

This chain joins TRBV4-2 and TRBJ1-4; TRBD1 agrees at 8 bases. Per germline, CDR1 LGHNA and CDR2 YNFKEQ. The CDR3 is made up of 17 amino acids. Unmatched junction bases numbered 9, after V lost 4 bases and J lost 2 bases. CDR3 bases: TGTGCCAGCAGCCCAAGACAGGGGCAAGACACTAATGAAAAACTGTTTTTT. It specifies CASSPRQGQDTNEKLFF.

This clone has just one count. The V gene is TRBV7-2, the J gene TRBJ2-1; D call uncertain. The CDR3 loop spans 11 amino acids. Trimming took off 4 bases at V and 10 bases at J, with 8 bases between the two ends. Per germline, CDR1 SGHTA and CDR2 FQGNSA. Here the CDR3 reads CASSSVFEQFF. The CDR3 nucleotides read TGTGCCAGCAGCTCAGTATTCGAGCAGTTCTTC.

The V call is TRBV27, the J call TRBJ2-7; 11 bases agree with TRBD2. Germline lookup yields CDR1 MNHEY and CDR2 SMNVEV (reference sequence). This CDR3 spans 15 amino acids. J gave up 0 bases and V 3 bases, and 1 base lay outside the gene matches. The CDR3 spells CASSFGTSGSYEQYF. The CDR3 DNA follows: TGTGCCAGCAGTTTTGGGACTAGCGGCTCCTACGAGCAGTACTTC.

The sample holds a few counts of this clone. The CDR3 protein is CASSPIRQGDGYTF. DNA for the CDR3: TGCGCCAGCAGCCCCATCAGACAGGGCGATGGCTACACCTTC. The chain combines TRBV4-3 with TRBJ1-2, with 7 bases lining up with TRBD1. Germline values: CDR1 LGHNA, CDR2 YSLEER. V lost 4 bases, J lost 6 bases, and 8 bases stayed unmatched. The CDR3 totals 14 residues.

The chain joins TRBV7-3 to TRBJ1-6; no reliable D call. The length of the CDR3 is 13 residues. Trimming removed 5 bases from V and 7 bases from J, with 9 bases in between. In germline, CDR1 is SGHTA, CDR2 FQGTGA. CDR3 nucleotide sequence: TGTGCCAGCAGCATCACGGGGAATTCACCCCTCCACTTT. Residues: CASSITGNSPLHF.